The 12 T cell receptor beta chains presented below share a single source sample, sequenced in a study of T cells in Graves' hyperthyroidism and ophthalmopathy. RNA transcripts yielded amplified TCR beta CDR3 regions. TCR CDR3 regions were first amplified by RT-PCR with HTBI primers. Each CDR3 protein gets one entry after TCRdb re-called the multiplex PCR reads with MiXCR. The sample has about 360,000 distinct CDR3 sequences; roughly an eighth are singletons. Material for sequencing was blood. The receptors come from a woman in her late teens or twenties with Graves' hyperthyroidism.

This clonotype was counted at least ten times. The V call is TRBV18, the J call TRBJ2-4, with D unclear. Deletions cut 3 bases from V and 3 bases from J, with 6 bases between. The CDR3 sequence is 13 residues long. Germline V lookup: CDR1 KGHSH, CDR2 LQKENI. CDR3 sequence (DNA): TGTGCCAGCTCACCGTACGACAAAAACATTCAGTACTTC. It codes for CASSPYDKNIQYF.

This clonotype was counted between two and nine times. Being one base from a much bigger clone, this may be a read error. The chain has TRBV3-1 and TRBJ2-5; unclear D gene. Germline-derived CDR1 and CDR2 are LGHDT and YNNKEL (reference sequence). The CDR3 is 13 residues long. DNA of the CDR3: TGTGCCAGCAGCCAAGACCACGGAGAGACCCAGTGCTTC. Amino acid sequence: CASSQDHGETQCF.

On this clonotype itself: This may stem from a read error, because a much larger clone lies one nucleotide away. The V and J genes are TRBV10-3 and TRBJ1-3; D possibly corresponds to TRBD1 (6 bases). The CDR3 is made up of 15 amino acids. In germline, CDR1 is ENHRY, CDR2 SYGVKD. CDR3 loop: CAIMGGLDSGNTICF. The CDR3 nucleotides are TGTGCCATCATGGGGGGCCTAGACTCTGGAAACACCATATGTTTT.

This clonotype was detected many times. The genes are TRBV27 and TRBJ1-6; 7 bases match TRBD1. V was clipped by 0 bases and J by 8 bases; unmatched bases: 1. The V gene's germline CDR1 is MNHEY and CDR2 SMNVEV (reference sequence). CDR3 length equals 14 residues. In DNA, the CDR3 is TGTGCCAGCAGTTTATCTAGGGGGCATTCACCCCTCCACTTT. Residues: CASSLSRGHSPLHF.

Worth noting for this clonotype: A much larger clone lies one base from this, so it may be a read error. The V call is TRBV5-1, the J call TRBJ2-1; the D gene is possibly TRBD1 (6 bases). Germline V gene data show CDR1 as SGHRS and CDR2 as YFSETQ. The CDR3 runs to 18 residues. The CDR3 bases are TGTGCCAGCAGCTTGGCTGCTAGCAGGGGTCAGTACTACAATGAGCAGTTCTTC. The encoded protein is CASSLAASRGQYYNEQFF.

About this clonotype itself: This may be a read error, as it is one base from a much larger clone. V is TRBV6-1 and J is TRBJ2-1; 9 bases are a match to TRBD1. The CDR3 totals 17 residues. Germline lookup yields CDR1 MNHNS and CDR2 SASEGT. The CDR3 nucleotides are TGTGCCTGCAGTGAATCCGGGACAGGGAGCTCCTACAATGAGCAGTTCTTC. Protein product: CACSESGTGSSYNEQFF.

The rearrangement uses TRBV5-1 and TRBJ2-2; no firm D call. Trimming left V 0 bases short and J 8 bases short, with 14 bases between. In germline, CDR1 is SGHRS, CDR2 YFSETQ. This CDR3 region has 15 residues. The CDR3 sequence: CASSLDRATLGELFF. The CDR3 DNA reads as TGCGCCAGCAGCTTGGATCGGGCCACCCTAGGGGAGCTGTTTTTT.

The CDR3 protein is CASSSPRGSRTEAFF. Written as DNA, the CDR3 is TGTGCCAGCAGTTCCCCCAGGGGGAGTCGGACTGAAGCTTTCTTT. V usage is TRBV6-1 and J usage is TRBJ1-1; 7 nucleotides align to TRBD1. The germline CDR1 and CDR2 sequences are MNHNS and SASEGT. This CDR3 contains 15 residues. The V gene end was trimmed by 5 bases and the J gene end by 5 bases; junction bases not matched to a gene: 11.

Here the CDR3 reads CASSPTLAGNTIYF. The CDR3 DNA reads TGCGCCAGCAGCCCCACCCTGGCTGGAAACACCATATATTTT. The rearrangement links TRBV5-1 to TRBJ1-3; D is unresolved. Trimming shortened V by 4 bases and J by 2 bases, and 10 bases separated the two germline ends. Germline V gene data show CDR1 as SGHRS and CDR2 as YFSETQ. The CDR3 length is 14 residues.

The table lists this clonotype with many counts. The CDR3 protein is CASSLPSGGEQYF. The CDR3 nucleotides are TGTGCCAGCAGTTTACCCTCGGGGGGGGAGCAGTACTTC. The rearrangement joins TRBV28 to TRBJ2-7; 8 bases are shared with TRBD2. This CDR3 spans 13 amino acids. Per the germline V gene, CDR1 is MDHEN and CDR2 is SYDVKM. V dropped 2 bases and J dropped 7; count of bases not matched to a gene: 4.

This clonotype showed up just a few times. This chain uses TRBV3-1 with TRBJ2-2; 13 nucleotides agree with TRBD2. V shed 1 base and J 2 bases; nucleotides not matched to a gene: 1. Germline values: CDR1 LGHDT, CDR2 YNNKEL (reference sequence). The CDR3 covers 17 residues. For the CDR3, the DNA is TGTGCCAGCAGCCAAGGACTAGCGGGAGGAAACACCGGGGAGCTGTTTTTT. Translation: CASSQGLAGGNTGELFF.

This clonotype was picked up a small number of times. The chain employs TRBV12-3 or TRBV12-4 and TRBJ1-3; D is undetermined. V gave up 4 bases and J gave up 3 bases, with 7 bases separating them. The CDR3 totals 13 residues. Here the CDR3 reads CASSSQDGNTIYF. The CDR3 coding sequence is TGTGCCAGCAGTTCCCAGGATGGAAACACCATATATTTT.